Listed below are T cell receptor beta chains from one sample, sequenced in a study of T cell changes during pregnancy in multiple sclerosis. Sequencing used immunoSEQ multiplex PCR; TCRdb keeps in-frame clones, though not all of them. The sample has tens of thousands of clones, roughly nine tenths seen once; the top ten hold 1.5%. Sequencing was performed on peripheral blood, taken in the first trimester of pregnancy. These TCRs come from a female donor with multiple sclerosis, enrolled in a pregnancy study. CDR3s include the opening cysteine and the closing phenylalanine or tryptophan. Fields, in order: V gene, D gene, clone size, J gene, CDR3 protein, CDR3 DNA. The D gene is left open where the match is weak. The size entry is marked missing in some rows and otherwise reads once, few, many or a size class.

v_gene: TRBV30
d_gene: NA
abundance: few
j_gene: TRBJ1-1
CDR3aa: CAWSARADTEAFF
CDR3nt: TGTGCCTGGAGTGCCAGGGCAGACACTGAAGCTTTCTTT

v_gene: TRBV13
d_gene: NA
abundance: once
j_gene: TRBJ1-1
CDR3aa: CASSLVGLTNTEAFF
CDR3nt: TGTGCCAGCAGCTTAGTTGGTCTAACGAACACTGAAGCTTTCTTT

v_gene: TRBV4-2
d_gene: NA
abundance: NA
j_gene: TRBJ2-2
CDR3aa: CASSQADTNTGELFF
CDR3nt: TGTGCCAGCAGCCAAGCGGACACGAACACCGGGGAGCTGTTTTTT

v_gene: TRBV5-4
d_gene: NA
abundance: NA
j_gene: TRBJ2-5
CDR3aa: CASSSGPEQETQYF
CDR3nt: TGTGCCAGCAGCTCCGGTCCCGAGCAAGAGACCCAGTACTTC

v_gene: TRBV18
d_gene: NA
abundance: NA
j_gene: TRBJ2-7
CDR3aa: CASSPQSGQEQYF
CDR3nt: TGTGCCAGCTCACCACAGTCCGGACAGGAGCAGTACTTC

v_gene: TRBV5-1
d_gene: NA
abundance: NA
j_gene: TRBJ2-1
CDR3aa: CASSHRDSSYNEQFF
CDR3nt: TGCGCCAGCAGCCACCGGGACTCATCCTACAATGAGCAGTTCTTC

v_gene: TRBV19
d_gene: TRBD1
abundance: NA
j_gene: TRBJ2-7
CDR3aa: CASLDRDSYEQYF
CDR3nt: TGTGCCAGTTTAGACAGGGACTCCTACGAGCAGTACTTC

v_gene: TRBV4-1
d_gene: NA
abundance: once
j_gene: TRBJ1-3
CDR3aa: CASSHHGNTIYF
CDR3nt: TGCGCCAGCAGCCACCATGGAAACACCATATATTTT

v_gene: TRBV2
d_gene: TRBD1
abundance: once
j_gene: TRBJ1-2
CDR3aa: CASSEVEGTGGPF
CDR3nt: TGTGCCAGCAGTGAAGTTGAGGGGACAGGGGGTCCCTTC

v_gene: TRBV7-3
d_gene: NA
abundance: NA
j_gene: TRBJ2-1
CDR3aa: CASSLTIDNEQFF
CDR3nt: TGTGCCAGCAGCTTAACAATCGACAATGAGCAGTTCTTC